This entry concerns a single TCR beta chain. Antigen unknown. Read coverage stops 3 residues before the CDR3 terminus; the germline J gene supplies the remainder. The data derive from a study of T cell clonality in common variable immunodeficiency. General study findings and limits: Shared TCRbeta clones were fewer between CVID subjects than controls. Fewer deletions and N-nucleotide insertions were reportedly seen in common variable immunodeficiency TCR beta sequences. CVID subjects had higher TCRbeta clonality than healthy controls, most marked in about a third.

CVID meant reduced serum IgG, IgA and/or IgM plus specific antibody deficiency. Germline assignment: CDR1 GTSNPN and CDR2 SVGIG (reference sequence). V gave up 8 bases and J gave up 3 bases, with 17 bases separating them. The CDR3 is made up of 13 amino acids. Sequencing input was equivalent genomic DNA from CVID and controls. Method: immunoSEQ multiplex PCR; TCRdb's copy keeps in-frame clones and lacks some. Sampling found 30,000 to 40,000 clones, none seen once. Sequenced sample: peripheral blood mononuclear cells. This sequence originates from a human donor with common variable immunodeficiency. J is TRBJ2-7 and V is TRBV30; D gene unclear. The CDR3: CASSTTWNYEQYF. The part of the CDR3 DNA that was read is TGTGCCAGTAGTACGACTTGGAACTACGAG. Together with reference TRBV30 and TRBJ2-7, the CDR3 gives the full variable domain: SQTIHQWPATLVQPVGSPLSLECTVEGTSNPNLYWYRQAAGRGLQLLFYSVGIGQISSEVPQNLSASRPQDRQFILSSKKLLLSDSGFYLCASSTTWNYEQYFGPGTRLTVT.